This TCR beta chain stems from a study of T cell repertoires in cytomegalovirus infection. Study at large: Carrying CMV and the relevant HLA type showed in public TCR beta signatures.

On this clonotype itself: Its antigen is as yet unknown.

TCRdb processed the reads anew with MiXCR; each CDR3 protein has one entry. The table records over 150,000 distinct CDR3 sequences, about a sixth of them present only once. General observations from the study: Predominance within the ex vivo response was attributable to HLA-C-restricted CMV-specific TCR beta clonotypes. Public TCR beta family frequency separated CMV-and-HLA carriers, including in an independent cohort.

The CDR3 spans 16 residues. Trimming left V 3 bases short and J 8 bases short, with 19 bases between. Germline-derived CDR1 and CDR2 are SGHVS and FNYEAQ. The TCR sequence derives from a human donor in good health (CMV status not recorded). Some clones in this sample may be carry-over from other donors' samples. Sequenced: CD8+ T cells from PBMCs. This sequence joins TRBV7-6 and TRBJ1-4; D ambiguous. In DNA form, the CDR3 reads TGTGCCAGCAGCTTGGGAGGGAGCGCCTTCCGGGAAAAACTGTTTTTT. Amino acid sequence: CASSLGGSAFREKLFF.